The 10 T cell receptor beta chains below come from one sample, sequenced in a study of identical twins. One entry per CDR3 protein, called by TCRdb with MiXCR from the 5' RACE reads. The table has over 200,000 distinct CDR3 sequences, approximately 9% seen once. Sequencing was carried out using memory (CD45RO+) T cells sorted from blood. The origin of the receptors is a woman younger than 35 in good health.

This clonotype has only a few counts. The CDR3 reads CASSFYQLNTEAFF. The CDR3 DNA is TGTGCCAGCAGTTTCTACCAATTGAACACTGAAGCTTTCTTT. The chain couples TRBV12-3 or TRBV12-4 to TRBJ1-1; no clear D. The CDR3 loop spans 14 amino acids. Trimming cost V 3 bases and J 0 bases, with 8 bases left between them.

The gene calls are TRBV5-1 and TRBJ2-5, with TRBD2 as a possible D gene (5 bases). This CDR3 has 14 residues. CDR1 is SGHRS and CDR2 is YFSETQ in the germline V gene. The V gene lost 4 bases and the J gene lost 2 bases, with 12 bases spanning the gap. Written as DNA, the CDR3 is TGCGCCAGCAGCCTTAGCGCAGGACAAGAGACCCAGTACTTC. It codes for CASSLSAGQETQYF.

At least ten counts were recorded for this clonotype. One end of the junction is discordant with germline, which a read error may explain. The CDR3 DNA reads TGTGCCAGCAGCCTTGACAATGAGCAGTTCTTC. Protein sequence: CASSLDNEQFF. This chain links TRBV5-1 with TRBJ2-1; D is undetermined. The germline V gene encodes CDR1 SGHRS and CDR2 YFSETQ. The CDR3 sequence is 11 residues long.

This clonotype was counted only a few times. The CDR3 spells CSVSHPSSYEQYF. The CDR3 region has the DNA TGCAGCGTCTCACACCCTAGCTCCTACGAGCAGTACTTC. The rearrangement uses TRBV29-1 and TRBJ2-7; D gene ambiguous. Trimming cost V 6 bases and J 0 bases, with 12 bases left between them. Germline loops: CDR1 SQVTM, CDR2 ANQGSEA. The CDR3 runs 13 residues.

The gene calls are TRBV19 and TRBJ2-3; D could derive from TRBD1 or TRBD2 (5 bases each). V was pared by 8 bases and J by 10 bases, with 10 bases between. The CDR3 has 10 residues. Germline-derived CDR1 and CDR2 are LNHDA and SQIVND (reference sequence). CDR3 sequence reads: CASLGTPQYF. The CDR3 region has the DNA TGTGCCAGTCTCGGGACCCCGCAGTATTTT.

This clonotype was seen repeatedly, ten times or more. The gene calls are TRBV25-1 and TRBJ1-2; the match to TRBD1 covers 7 bases. CDR3 size: 15 residues. Losses at the gene ends were 4 bases for V and 0 bases for J; bases not matched to a gene: 5. Germline V lookup: CDR1 MGHDK, CDR2 SYGVNS. The CDR3 nucleotides read TGTGCCAGCAGTGGAGCGGGACAGACTAACTATGGCTACACCTTC. Encoded protein: CASSGAGQTNYGYTF.

This clonotype was picked up a small number of times. This chain connects TRBV9 to TRBJ2-5; tentatively, D is TRBD1 (6 bases). Germline V lookup: CDR1 SGDLS, CDR2 YYNGEE. CDR3 length: 14 amino acids. V dropped 3 bases and J dropped 4 bases, with 13 bases sitting between them. CDR3: CASSDPGDRETQYF. CDR3 in DNA: TGTGCCAGCAGCGACCCAGGGGACCGAGAGACCCAGTACTTC.

This clonotype was recorded a few times. V is TRBV2 and J is TRBJ1-6; 8 nucleotides agree with TRBD1. The CDR3 totals 15 residues. The ends lost 4 bases at V and 9 bases at J; junction bases unmatched: 8. The germline V gene encodes CDR1 SNHLY and CDR2 FYNNEI. CDR3 region: CASSAAGGAGSPLHF. The CDR3 DNA follows: TGTGCCAGCAGTGCAGCAGGGGGCGCGGGTTCACCCCTCCACTTT. The variable domain in full, completed from reference TRBV2 and TRBJ1-6, reads EPEVTQTPSHQVTQMGQEVILRCVPISNHLYFYWYRQILGQKVEFLVSFYNNEISEKSEIFDDQFSVERPDGSNFTLKIRSTKLEDSAMYFCASSAAGGAGSPLHFGNGTRLTVT.

This clonotype turned up a few times. This chain joins TRBV6-1 and TRBJ1-2, with TRBD1 as a possible D gene (6 bases). V lost 7 bases, J lost 4 bases, and 13 bases lay in between. The CDR3 sequence is 13 residues long. Germline V gene data show CDR1 as MNHNS and CDR2 as SASEGT. CDR3 in DNA: TGTGCCAGCACCAAGGGGGAGATCTATGGCTACACCTTC. Protein product: CASTKGEIYGYTF.

This chain links TRBV2 with TRBJ1-5; no firm D call. This CDR3 is built from 17 residues. Germline V lookup: CDR1 SNHLY, CDR2 FYNNEI. The ends were cut back, 5 bases at V and 2 bases at J, with 19 bases in the middle. CDR3 nucleotide sequence: TGTGCCAGCAGTCCATCCGAAACACGGAGGGGCAATCAGCCCCAGCATTTT. This encodes CASSPSETRRGNQPQHF.